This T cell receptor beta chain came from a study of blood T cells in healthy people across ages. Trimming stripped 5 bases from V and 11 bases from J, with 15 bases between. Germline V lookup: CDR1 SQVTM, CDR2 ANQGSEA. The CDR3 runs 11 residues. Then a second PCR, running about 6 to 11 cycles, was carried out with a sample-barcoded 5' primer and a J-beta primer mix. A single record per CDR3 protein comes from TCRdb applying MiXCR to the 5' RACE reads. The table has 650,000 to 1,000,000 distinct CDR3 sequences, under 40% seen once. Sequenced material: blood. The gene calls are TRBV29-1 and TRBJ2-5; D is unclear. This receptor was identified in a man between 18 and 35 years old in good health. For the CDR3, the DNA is TGCAGCGTTTACAGATACAATGAGCAGTACTTC. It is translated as CSVYRYNEQYF. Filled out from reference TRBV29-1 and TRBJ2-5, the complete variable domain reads SAVISQKPSRDICQRGTSLTIQCQVDSQVTMMFWYRQQPGQSLTLIATANQGSEATYESGFVIDKFPISRPNLTFSTLTVSNMSPEDSSIYLCSVYRYNEQYFGPGTRLLVL.